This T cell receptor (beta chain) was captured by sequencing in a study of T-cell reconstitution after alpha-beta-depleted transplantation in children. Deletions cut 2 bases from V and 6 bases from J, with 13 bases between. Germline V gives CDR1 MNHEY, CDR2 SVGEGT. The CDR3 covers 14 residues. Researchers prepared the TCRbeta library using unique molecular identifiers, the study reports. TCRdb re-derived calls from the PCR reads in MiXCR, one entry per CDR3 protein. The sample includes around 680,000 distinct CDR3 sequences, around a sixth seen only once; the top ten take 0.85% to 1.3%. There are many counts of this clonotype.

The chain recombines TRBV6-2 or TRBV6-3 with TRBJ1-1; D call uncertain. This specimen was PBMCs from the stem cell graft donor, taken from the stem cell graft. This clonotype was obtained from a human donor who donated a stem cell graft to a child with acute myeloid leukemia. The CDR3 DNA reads TGTGCCAGCAGTTACACTTGGACCGGAGCTGAAGCTTTCTTT. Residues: CASSYTWTGAEAFF.